The next 20 T cell receptor beta chains were all read from a single sample in a study of a mutant IDH1 vaccine in newly diagnosed glioma. Indicated time point: week 23, last vaccination. Topical imiquimod accompanied each vaccine dose, which consisted of 300 ug of mutant IDH1 20-mer peptide. Their target antigens are unknown. The data were produced by immunoSEQ multiplex PCR, yet TCRdb's version contains in-frame clones alone and is incomplete. The sample lists tens of thousands of clones, roughly 80% seen once, with 6.2% in the top ten. The input for sequencing was PBMCs, taken from a glioma patient whose treatment included an IDH1 peptide vaccine. Receptors originate from a man in his forties with glioma.

The chain combines TRBV7-9 with TRBJ1-4; 7 bases agree with TRBD1. This CDR3 region has 17 residues. Losses at the gene ends were 1 base for V and 5 bases for J; bases not matched to a gene: 10. Germline V gene sequence: CDR1 SEHNR, CDR2 FQNEAQ (reference sequence). The CDR3 spells CASSLGSGGRPNEKLFF. For the CDR3, the DNA is TGTGCCAGCAGCTTAGGTTCAGGGGGTCGCCCCAATGAAAAACTGTTTTTT.

The chain combines TRBV7-6 with TRBJ1-1, with TRBD1 matching over 10 bases. The CDR3 is 14 amino acids. Germline CDR1 SGHVS, CDR2 FNYEAQ. Unmatched junction bases numbered 2, after V lost 3 bases and J lost 4 bases. CDR3 in amino acids: CASSLGQGITEAFF. In DNA form, the CDR3 reads TGTGCCAGCAGCTTGGGACAGGGGATCACTGAAGCTTTCTTT.

This sequence joins TRBV13 and TRBJ2-3; TRBD1 agrees at 7 bases. From germline, CDR1 is PRHDT and CDR2 FYEKMQ (reference sequence). This CDR3 comprises 17 residues. Germline trimming cut 4 bases from V and 2 bases from J; bases unmatched to any gene: 12. The CDR3: CASSSLDREGPTDTQYF. In DNA, the CDR3 is TGTGCCAGCAGCTCACTAGACAGGGAAGGGCCCACAGATACGCAGTATTTT.

This chain joins TRBV15 and TRBJ2-7; 7 bases line up with TRBD1. V was clipped by 1 base and J by 5 bases; unmatched bases: 11. The CDR3 runs to 16 residues. The germline V gene has CDR1 LNHNV and CDR2 YYDKDF (reference sequence). CDR3 nucleotide sequence: TGTGCCACCAGCAGAGGCCTCGACAGGGTACGCGACGAGCAGTACTTC. It translates to CATSRGLDRVRDEQYF.

The rearrangement joins TRBV30 to TRBJ1-1; no reliable D call. V was trimmed by 1 base and J by 0 bases, leaving 12 bases between them. Germline CDR1 is GTSNPN and CDR2 is SVGIG (reference sequence). The CDR3 has 15 amino acids. In DNA form, the CDR3 reads TGTGCCTGGAGTGCCCCACCCGCTATGAACACTGAAGCTTTCTTT. As protein: CAWSAPPAMNTEAFF.

The V gene is TRBV5-1, the J gene TRBJ1-2; no definite D call. The germline V and J ends were trimmed by 0 bases and 8 bases, with 11 bases remaining between them. The CDR3 extends over 13 amino acids. Germline V lookup: CDR1 SGHRS, CDR2 YFSETQ. CDR3 bases: TGCGCCAGCAGCTTGGAAGTGGGCCGGGGCTACACCTTC. Translation gives CASSLEVGRGYTF. The full variable domain, completed using reference TRBV5-1 and TRBJ1-2, is KAGVTQTPRYLIKTRGQQVTLSCSPISGHRSVSWYQQTPGQGLQFLFEYFSETQRNKGNFPGRFSGRQFSNSRSEMNVSTLELGDSALYLCASSLEVGRGYTFGSGTRLTVV.

The CDR3 reads CASSRRSGTGWGQPQHF. Written as DNA, the CDR3 is TGTGCCAGTAGCCGGAGATCCGGGACAGGGTGGGGTCAGCCCCAGCATTTT. The chain employs TRBV19 and TRBJ1-5; 9 bases are a match to TRBD1. The J segment lost 6 bases and the V segment lost 6 bases, leaving 15 bases of the junction unmatched. Germline assignment: CDR1 LNHDA and CDR2 SQIVND (reference sequence). The CDR3 is 17 amino acids.

The chain employs TRBV5-1 and TRBJ2-7; 9 bases match TRBD1. Germline V gives CDR1 SGHRS, CDR2 YFSETQ. The V segment lost 0 bases and the J segment 2 bases; nucleotides outside the gene matches: 6. This CDR3 spans 16 amino acids. As DNA, the CDR3 is TGCGCCAGCAGCTTGGGTACCGGGACAGGGACCTACGAGCAGTACTTC. This gives the protein CASSLGTGTGTYEQYF.

The chain is built from TRBV27 and TRBJ2-5; D gene uncertain. Trimming shortened V by 7 bases and J by 4 bases, and 13 bases separated the two germline ends. Germline V CDR1 and CDR2: MNHEY, SMNVEV (reference sequence). The CDR3 extends over 13 amino acids. CDR3 region: CASKGRVGETQYF. The CDR3 DNA sequence: TGTGCCAGCAAGGGAAGGGTTGGAGAGACCCAGTACTTC.

This clone was recorded a few times. CDR3 residues: CASSLGTISGNTIYF. The CDR3 DNA is TGCGCCAGCAGCTTGGGAACCATTTCTGGAAACACCATATATTTT. The genes are TRBV5-1 and TRBJ1-3; D is uncertain. With 0 bases removed from V and 1 base from J, the gap between germline ends came to 8 bases. CDR1 is SGHRS and CDR2 is YFSETQ in the germline V gene. CDR3 length: 15 amino acids.

V usage is TRBV29-1 and J usage is TRBJ2-7; D not certain. This CDR3 spans 13 amino acids. CDR1 SQVTM and CDR2 ANQGSEA come from the germline V gene. Trimming removed 3 bases at V and 1 base at J, with 10 bases between. The CDR3 sequence is CSVDSPDSYEQYF. The CDR3 DNA reads as TGCAGCGTTGATAGTCCTGATTCCTACGAGCAGTACTTC.

The genes are TRBV5-1 and TRBJ2-2, with 7 bases matching TRBD1. Germline CDR1 is SGHRS and CDR2 is YFSETQ. The junction had 6 bases not matched to a gene; V was cut back by 7 bases and J by 0 bases. The CDR3 length is 15 residues. DNA for the CDR3: TGCGCCAGCGGTCTTGGACAGGCGAACACCGGGGAGCTGTTTTTT. Protein product: CASGLGQANTGELFF.

This clone was detected once. This sequence joins TRBV29-1 and TRBJ2-3, with 7 bases lining up with TRBD1. Germline V gives CDR1 SQVTM, CDR2 ANQGSEA. Unmatched junction bases numbered 2, after V lost 1 base and J lost 4 bases. This CDR3 region has 13 residues. This CDR3 is CSVEVGTADTQYF. The DNA for the CDR3 is TGCAGCGTTGAAGTGGGGACAGCAGATACGCAGTATTTT.

The V call is TRBV27, the J call TRBJ1-5; 7 bases fit TRBD1. From germline, CDR1 is MNHEY and CDR2 SMNVEV (reference sequence). The ends lost 5 bases at V and 7 bases at J; junction bases unmatched: 5. The CDR3 spans 13 residues. Here the CDR3 reads CASSTGALQPQHF. CDR3 sequence (DNA): TGTGCCAGCAGTACAGGGGCCCTACAGCCCCAGCATTTT.

This clone has just a few counts. V and J are TRBV21-1 and TRBJ1-3; the table's D call, TRBD1, has no DNA check behind it. TRBV21-1 is assigned pseudogene status. CDR3 length: 17 residues. In nucleotides, the CDR3 is TGTGCCAGCAGCTTGCCCCCCAGGGGGCCGGCTGGAAACACCATATATTTT. Amino acid sequence: CASSLPPRGPAGNTIYF.

The chain combines TRBV5-5 with TRBJ2-7; no firm D call. CDR1 and CDR2 from the germline V gene are SGHKS and YYEKEE (reference sequence). Trimming took 3 bases from V and 1 from J, leaving 8 bases between them. This CDR3 is built from 13 residues. The CDR3 reads CASSSFRSYEQYF. The CDR3 DNA follows: TGTGCCAGCAGCTCTTTCAGGTCCTACGAGCAGTACTTC.

The V call is TRBV5-8, the J call TRBJ1-3; D gene unclear. The germline V gene encodes CDR1 SGHTS and CDR2 YDEGEE. The V gene lost 8 bases and the J gene lost 4 bases, with 10 bases spanning the gap. The CDR3 length is 12 residues. CDR3 protein: CARSTRGNTIYF. Here the CDR3 DNA reads TGTGCCAGATCGACGAGAGGAAACACCATATATTTT.

The V gene is TRBV6-5, the J gene TRBJ2-2; unclear D gene. The CDR3 sequence is 13 residues long. With 2 bases removed from V and 4 bases from J, the gap between germline ends came to 5 bases. CDR1 MNHEY and CDR2 SVGAGI come from the germline V gene. The CDR3 protein is CASSYVSTGELFF. CDR3 DNA sequence: TGTGCCAGCAGTTACGTAAGCACCGGGGAGCTGTTTTTT.

V gene TRBV7-2 combines with J gene TRBJ2-7; D not certain. Trimming took off 5 bases at V and 4 bases at J, with 9 bases between the two ends. The CDR3 sequence is 12 residues long. Germline loops: CDR1 SGHTA, CDR2 FQGNSA. In DNA form, the CDR3 reads TGTGCCAGCAGCCCACCCACATACGAGCAGTACTTC. Translation: CASSPPTYEQYF.

The V call is TRBV13, the J call TRBJ1-1; the D is unclear. Germline CDR1 PRHDT, CDR2 FYEKMQ (reference sequence). CDR3 length equals 14 residues. Trimming removed 1 base at V and 6 bases at J, with 12 bases between. CDR3 coding DNA: TGTGCCAGCAGCTTAGTGGGAGAACCAGCTGAAGCTTTCTTT. Protein product: CASSLVGEPAEAFF.